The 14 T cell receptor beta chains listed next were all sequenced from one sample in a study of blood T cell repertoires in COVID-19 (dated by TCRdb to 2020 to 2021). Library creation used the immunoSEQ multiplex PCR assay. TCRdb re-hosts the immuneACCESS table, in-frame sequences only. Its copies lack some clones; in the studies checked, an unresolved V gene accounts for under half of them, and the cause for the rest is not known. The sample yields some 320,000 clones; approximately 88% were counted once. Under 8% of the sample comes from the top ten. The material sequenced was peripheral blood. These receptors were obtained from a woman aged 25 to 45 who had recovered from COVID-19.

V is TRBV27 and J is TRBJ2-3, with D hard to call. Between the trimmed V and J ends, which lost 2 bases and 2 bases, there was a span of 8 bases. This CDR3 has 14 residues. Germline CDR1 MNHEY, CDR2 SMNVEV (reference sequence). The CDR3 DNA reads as TGTGCCAGCAGTTTAAACTCGTTCACAGATACGCAGTATTTT. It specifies CASSLNSFTDTQYF.

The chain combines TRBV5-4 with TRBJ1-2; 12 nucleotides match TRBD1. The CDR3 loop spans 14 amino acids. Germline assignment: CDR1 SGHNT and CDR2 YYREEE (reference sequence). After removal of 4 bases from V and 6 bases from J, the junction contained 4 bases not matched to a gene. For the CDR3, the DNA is TGTGCCAGCAGCCCGGGACAGGGGGCGCATGGCTACACCTTC. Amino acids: CASSPGQGAHGYTF.

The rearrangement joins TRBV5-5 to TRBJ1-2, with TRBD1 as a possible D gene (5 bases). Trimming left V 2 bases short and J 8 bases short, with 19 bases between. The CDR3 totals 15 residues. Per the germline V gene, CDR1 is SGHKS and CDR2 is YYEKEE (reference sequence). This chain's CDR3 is CASSFGVLGGSGYTF. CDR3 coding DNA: TGTGCCAGCAGCTTCGGTGTCTTGGGGGGATCCGGCTACACCTTC.

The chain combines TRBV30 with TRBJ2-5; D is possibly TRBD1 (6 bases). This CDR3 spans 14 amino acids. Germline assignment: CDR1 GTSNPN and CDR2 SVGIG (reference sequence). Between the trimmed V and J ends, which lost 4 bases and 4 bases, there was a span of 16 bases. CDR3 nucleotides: TGTGCCTGGAACCCAACAGGGCGGAGAGAGACCCAGTACTTC. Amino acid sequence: CAWNPTGRRETQYF.

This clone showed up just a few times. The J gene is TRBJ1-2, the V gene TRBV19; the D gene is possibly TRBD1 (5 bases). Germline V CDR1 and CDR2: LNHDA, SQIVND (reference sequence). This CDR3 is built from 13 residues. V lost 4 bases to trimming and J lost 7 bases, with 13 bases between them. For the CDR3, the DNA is TGTGCCAGTAGTACCTGGGGGGACTTTGGCTACACCTTC. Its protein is CASSTWGDFGYTF.

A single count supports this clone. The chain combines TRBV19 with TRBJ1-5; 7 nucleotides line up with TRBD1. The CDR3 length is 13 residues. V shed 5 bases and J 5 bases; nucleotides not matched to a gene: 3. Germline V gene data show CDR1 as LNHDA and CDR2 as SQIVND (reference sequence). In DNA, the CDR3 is TGTGCCAGTAGTTACGACAGGGATCAGCCCCAGCATTTT. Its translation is CASSYDRDQPQHF.

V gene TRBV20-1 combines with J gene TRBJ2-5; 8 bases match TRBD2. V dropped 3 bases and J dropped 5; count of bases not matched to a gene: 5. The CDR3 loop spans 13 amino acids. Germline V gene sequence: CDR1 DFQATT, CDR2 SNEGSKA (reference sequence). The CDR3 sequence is CSASGAGAETQYF. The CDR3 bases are TGCAGTGCTAGTGGAGCGGGGGCTGAGACCCAGTACTTC.

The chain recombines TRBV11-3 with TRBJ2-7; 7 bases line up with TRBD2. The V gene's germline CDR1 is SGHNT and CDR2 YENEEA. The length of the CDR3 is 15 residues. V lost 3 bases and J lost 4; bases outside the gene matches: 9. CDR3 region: CASSFGAGDSYEQYF. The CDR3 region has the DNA TGTGCCAGCAGCTTTGGGGCGGGGGATTCTTACGAGCAGTACTTC.

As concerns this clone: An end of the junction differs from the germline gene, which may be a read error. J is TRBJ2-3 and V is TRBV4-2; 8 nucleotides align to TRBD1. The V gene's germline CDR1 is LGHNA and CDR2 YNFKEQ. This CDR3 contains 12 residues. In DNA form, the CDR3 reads TGTGCCAGCAGGGCCGGGACAGGTACGCAGTATTTT. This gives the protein CASRAGTGTQYF.

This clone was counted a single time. The CDR3 region is CASSLGRDTQYF. The CDR3 DNA reads as TGTGCCAGCAGCCTAGGGAGAGATACGCAGTATTTT. The rearrangement links TRBV12-3 or TRBV12-4 to TRBJ2-3; D might be TRBD2 (5 bases). Trimming left V 6 bases short and J 5 bases short, with 9 bases between. This CDR3 comprises 12 residues.

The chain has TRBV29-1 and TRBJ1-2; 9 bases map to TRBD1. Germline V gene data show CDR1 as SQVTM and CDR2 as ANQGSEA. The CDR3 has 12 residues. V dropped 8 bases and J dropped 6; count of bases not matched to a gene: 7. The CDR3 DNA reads TGCAGCAAACTGACAGGGGGGAATGGCTACACCTTC. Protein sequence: CSKLTGGNGYTF.

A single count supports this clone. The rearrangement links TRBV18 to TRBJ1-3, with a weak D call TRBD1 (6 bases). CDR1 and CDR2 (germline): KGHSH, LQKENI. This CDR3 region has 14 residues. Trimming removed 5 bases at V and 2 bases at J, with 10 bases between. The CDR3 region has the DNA TGTGCCAGCTCAGAACAGGGCGCTGGAAACACCATATATTTT. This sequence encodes CASSEQGAGNTIYF.

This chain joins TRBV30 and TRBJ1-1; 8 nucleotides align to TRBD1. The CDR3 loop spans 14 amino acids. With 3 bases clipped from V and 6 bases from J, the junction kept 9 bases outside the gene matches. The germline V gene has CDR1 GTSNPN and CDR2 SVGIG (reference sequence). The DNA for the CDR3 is TGTGCCTGGAGCCTCTTGCCACAGGGGGCTGAAGCTTTCTTT. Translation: CAWSLLPQGAEAFF.

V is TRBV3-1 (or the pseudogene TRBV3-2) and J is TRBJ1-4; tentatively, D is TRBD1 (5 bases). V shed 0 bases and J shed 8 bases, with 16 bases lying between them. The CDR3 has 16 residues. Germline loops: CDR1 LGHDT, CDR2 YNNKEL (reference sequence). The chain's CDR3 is CASSQEVQQGLEKLFF. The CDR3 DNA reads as TGTGCCAGCAGCCAAGAAGTCCAGCAGGGCCTCGAAAAACTGTTTTTT.